This TCR beta chain was captured by sequencing in a study of blood T cell repertoires in COVID-19. Study details: Specimens from acute and convalescent COVID-19 originated in the United States, Italy and Spain. The analysed material was cDNA or gDNA that came from T cells, B-cell-depleted T cells, or PBMCs.

The CDR3 loop spans 16 amino acids. Unmatched junction bases numbered 7, after V lost 8 bases and J lost 4 bases. Per germline, CDR1 ENHRY and CDR2 SYGVKD. The repertoire was sequenced with immunoSEQ multiplex PCR; TCRdb's copy has only in-frame clones and lacks some. Of about 100,000 clones in the sample, 70% to 90% were seen once. This clone was detected only once. Sequencing was done on a sample of peripheral blood. The TCR comes from a man aged 55 to 69 with acute or convalescent COVID-19. The chain has TRBV10-3 and TRBJ2-3; TRBD2 aligns across 15 bases. CDR3: CAIGRTSGGASDTQYF. The CDR3, as DNA: TGTGCCATCGGCAGGACTAGCGGGGGGGCCTCAGATACGCAGTATTTT.